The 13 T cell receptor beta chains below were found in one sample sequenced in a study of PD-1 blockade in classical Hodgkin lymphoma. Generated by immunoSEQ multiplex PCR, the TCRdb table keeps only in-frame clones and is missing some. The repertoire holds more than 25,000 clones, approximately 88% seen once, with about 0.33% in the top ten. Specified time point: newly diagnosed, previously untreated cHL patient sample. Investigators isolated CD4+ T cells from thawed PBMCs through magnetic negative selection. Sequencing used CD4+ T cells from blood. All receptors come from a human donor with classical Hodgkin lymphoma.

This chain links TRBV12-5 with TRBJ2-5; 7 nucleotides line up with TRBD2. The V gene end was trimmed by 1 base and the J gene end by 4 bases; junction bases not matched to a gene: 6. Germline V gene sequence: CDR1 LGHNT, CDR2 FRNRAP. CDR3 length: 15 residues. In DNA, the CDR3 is TGTGCTAGTGGTTTGGGCTCTAGCGGCCTAGAGACCCAGTACTTC. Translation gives CASGLGSSGLETQYF.

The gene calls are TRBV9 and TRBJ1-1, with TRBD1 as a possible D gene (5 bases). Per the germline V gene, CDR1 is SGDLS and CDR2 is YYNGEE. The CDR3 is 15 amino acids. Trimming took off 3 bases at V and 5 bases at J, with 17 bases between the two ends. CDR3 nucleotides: TGTGCCAGCAGCGGATCCCCGACAGCCGATACTGAAGCTTTCTTT. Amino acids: CASSGSPTADTEAFF.

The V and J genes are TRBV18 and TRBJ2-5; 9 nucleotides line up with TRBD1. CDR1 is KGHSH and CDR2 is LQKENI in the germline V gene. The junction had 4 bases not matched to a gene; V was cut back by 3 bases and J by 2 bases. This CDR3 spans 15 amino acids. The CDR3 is CASSPDRGVQETQYF. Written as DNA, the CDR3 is TGTGCCAGCTCACCGGACAGGGGAGTACAAGAGACCCAGTACTTC.

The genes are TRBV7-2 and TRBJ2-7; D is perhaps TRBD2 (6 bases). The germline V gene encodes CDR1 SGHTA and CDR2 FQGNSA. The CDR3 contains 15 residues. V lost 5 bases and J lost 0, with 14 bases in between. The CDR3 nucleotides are TGTGCCAGCAGCCAAGCGGCGGGATACTCCTACGAGCAGTACTTC. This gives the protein CASSQAAGYSYEQYF.

CDR3 loop: CASSLVGGNEQFF. In nucleotides, the CDR3 is TGTGCCAGCAGCTTAGTGGGGGGGAATGAGCAGTTCTTC. The J gene is TRBJ2-1, the V gene TRBV7-6; 7 bases line up with TRBD2. The CDR3 is made up of 13 amino acids. J was trimmed by 7 bases and V by 1 base; bases with no gene match: 1. The germline CDR1 and CDR2 sequences are SGHVS and FNYEAQ.

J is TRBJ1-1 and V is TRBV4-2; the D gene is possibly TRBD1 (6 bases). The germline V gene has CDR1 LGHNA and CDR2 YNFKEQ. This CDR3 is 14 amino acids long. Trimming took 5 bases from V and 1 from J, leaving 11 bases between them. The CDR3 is CASSKRTENTEAFF. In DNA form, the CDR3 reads TGTGCCAGCAGCAAGAGGACAGAGAACACTGAAGCTTTCTTT.

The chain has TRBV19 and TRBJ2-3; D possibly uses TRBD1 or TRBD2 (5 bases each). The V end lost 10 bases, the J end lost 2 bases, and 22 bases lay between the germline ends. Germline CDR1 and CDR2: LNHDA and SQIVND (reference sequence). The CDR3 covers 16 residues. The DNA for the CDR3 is TGTGCCAACCGGGGCCATGACCCCCCCCACACAGATACGCAGTATTTT. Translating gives CANRGHDPPHTDTQYF.

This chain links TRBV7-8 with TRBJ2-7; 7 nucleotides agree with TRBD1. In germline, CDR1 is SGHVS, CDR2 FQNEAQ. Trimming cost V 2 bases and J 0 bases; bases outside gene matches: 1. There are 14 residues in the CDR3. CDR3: CASSLTGDSYEQYF. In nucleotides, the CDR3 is TGTGCCAGCAGCTTAACAGGGGACTCCTACGAGCAGTACTTC.

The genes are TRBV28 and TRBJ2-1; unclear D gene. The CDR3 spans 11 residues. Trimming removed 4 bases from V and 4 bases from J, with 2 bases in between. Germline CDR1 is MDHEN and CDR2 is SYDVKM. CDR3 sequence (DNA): TGTGCCAGCAGTTCGTACAATGAGCAGTTCTTC. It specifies CASSSYNEQFF.

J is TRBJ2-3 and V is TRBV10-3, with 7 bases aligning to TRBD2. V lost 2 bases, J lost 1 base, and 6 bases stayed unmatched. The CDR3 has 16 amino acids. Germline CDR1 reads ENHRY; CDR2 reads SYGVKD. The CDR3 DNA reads TGTGCCATCAGTGAGACACAGCGGGGAGGCACAGATACGCAGTATTTT. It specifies CAISETQRGGTDTQYF.

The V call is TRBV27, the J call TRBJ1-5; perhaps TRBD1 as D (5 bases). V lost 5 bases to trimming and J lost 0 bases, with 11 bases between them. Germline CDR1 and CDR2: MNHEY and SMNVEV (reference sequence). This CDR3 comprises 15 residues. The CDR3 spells CASSGGVYSNQPQHF. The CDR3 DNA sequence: TGTGCCAGCAGTGGGGGGGTTTATAGCAATCAGCCCCAGCATTTT.

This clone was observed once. CDR3 sequence: CASGLTGGHQETQYF. The CDR3 DNA sequence: TGTGCCAGCGGCCTTACAGGGGGTCATCAAGAGACCCAGTACTTC. The chain joins TRBV7-2 to TRBJ2-5, with 8 bases aligning to TRBD1. After removal of 8 bases from V and 2 bases from J, the junction contained 10 bases not matched to a gene. Germline lookup yields CDR1 SGHTA and CDR2 FQGNSA. The CDR3 extends over 15 amino acids.

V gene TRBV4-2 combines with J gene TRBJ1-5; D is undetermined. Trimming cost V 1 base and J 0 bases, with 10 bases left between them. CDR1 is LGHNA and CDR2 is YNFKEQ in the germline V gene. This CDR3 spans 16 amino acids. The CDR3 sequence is CASSQGAVYSNQPQHF. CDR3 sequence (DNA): TGTGCCAGCAGCCAAGGGGCAGTATATAGCAATCAGCCCCAGCATTTT.